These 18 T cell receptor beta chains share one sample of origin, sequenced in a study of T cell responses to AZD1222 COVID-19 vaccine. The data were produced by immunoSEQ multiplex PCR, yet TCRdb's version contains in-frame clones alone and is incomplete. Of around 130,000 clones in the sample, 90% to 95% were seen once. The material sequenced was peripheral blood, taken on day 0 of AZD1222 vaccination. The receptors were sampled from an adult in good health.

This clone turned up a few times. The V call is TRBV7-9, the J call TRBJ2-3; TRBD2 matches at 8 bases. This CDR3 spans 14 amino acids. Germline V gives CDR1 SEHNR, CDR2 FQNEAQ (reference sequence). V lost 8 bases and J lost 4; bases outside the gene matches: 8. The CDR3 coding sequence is TGTGCCAGCCGGGAGGCGGGAGGTTCAGATACGCAGTATTTT. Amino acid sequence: CASREAGGSDTQYF.

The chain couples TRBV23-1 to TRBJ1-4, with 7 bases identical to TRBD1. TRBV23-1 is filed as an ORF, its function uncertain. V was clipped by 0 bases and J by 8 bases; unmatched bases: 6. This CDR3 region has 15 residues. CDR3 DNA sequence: TGCGCCAGCAGTCAATCTTTCAGGGGGAACGAAAAACTGTTTTTT. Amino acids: CASSQSFRGNEKLFF.

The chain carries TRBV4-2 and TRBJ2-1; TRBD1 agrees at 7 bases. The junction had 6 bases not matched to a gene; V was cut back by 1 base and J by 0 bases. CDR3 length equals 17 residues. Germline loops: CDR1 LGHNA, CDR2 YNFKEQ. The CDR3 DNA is TGTGCCAGCAGCCAAGCCTTGGACAGGAGCTCCTACAATGAGCAGTTCTTC. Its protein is CASSQALDRSSYNEQFF.

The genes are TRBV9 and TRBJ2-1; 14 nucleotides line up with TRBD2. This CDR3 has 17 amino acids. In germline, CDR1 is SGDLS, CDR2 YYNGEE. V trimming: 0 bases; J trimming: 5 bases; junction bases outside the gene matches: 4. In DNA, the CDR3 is TGTGCCAGCAGCGTAGAGGGGGGACTAGCGGGAGACAATGAGCAGTTCTTC. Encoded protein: CASSVEGGLAGDNEQFF.

The CDR3 DNA reads as TGTGCCAGCAGCCGGTCCGCGGGGGTAGAGGATAATTCACCCCTCCACTTT. Amino acid sequence: CASSRSAGVEDNSPLHF. V is TRBV4-2 and J is TRBJ1-6; the D gene is possibly TRBD1 (5 bases). Germline V gives CDR1 LGHNA, CDR2 YNFKEQ. The V end lost 4 bases, the J end lost 5 bases, and 18 bases lay between the germline ends. The CDR3 is made up of 17 amino acids.

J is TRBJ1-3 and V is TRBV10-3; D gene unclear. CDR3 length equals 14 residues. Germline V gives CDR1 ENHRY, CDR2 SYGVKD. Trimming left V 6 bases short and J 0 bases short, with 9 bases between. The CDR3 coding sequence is TGTGCCATCAGCCCAGGAGTCTCTGGAAACACCATATATTTT. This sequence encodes CAISPGVSGNTIYF.

The CDR3 bases are TGTGCCAGCAGCGTAGTTAGCGGGAGGAACGGTGAGCAGTTCTTC. Encoded protein: CASSVVSGRNGEQFF. J is TRBJ2-1 and V is TRBV9, with 10 bases identical to TRBD2. This CDR3 contains 15 residues. J gave up 9 bases and V 0 bases, and 6 bases lay outside the gene matches. CDR1 and CDR2 (germline): SGDLS, YYNGEE. The variable domain in full, with the rest retrieved from reference TRBV9 and TRBJ2-1, is DSGVTQTPKHLITATGQRVTLRCSPRSGDLSVYWYQQSLDQGLQFLIQYYNGEERAKGNILERFSAQQFPDLHSELNLSSLELGDSALYFCASSVVSGRNGEQFFGPGTRLTVL.

The CDR3: CASSRKQGADTQYF. In DNA, the CDR3 is TGTGCCAGCAGCCGAAAACAGGGGGCAGATACGCAGTATTTT. The chain combines TRBV7-3 with TRBJ2-3; 8 bases line up with TRBD1. V shed 5 bases and J 4 bases; nucleotides not matched to a gene: 5. This CDR3 comprises 14 residues. CDR1 is SGHTA and CDR2 is FQGTGA in the germline V gene.

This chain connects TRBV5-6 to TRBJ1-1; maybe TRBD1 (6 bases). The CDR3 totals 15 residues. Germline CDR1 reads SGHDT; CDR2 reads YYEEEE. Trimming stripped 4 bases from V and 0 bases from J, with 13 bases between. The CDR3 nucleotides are TGTGCCAGCAGCAAGGACAGAGTTATGAACACTGAAGCTTTCTTT. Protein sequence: CASSKDRVMNTEAFF.

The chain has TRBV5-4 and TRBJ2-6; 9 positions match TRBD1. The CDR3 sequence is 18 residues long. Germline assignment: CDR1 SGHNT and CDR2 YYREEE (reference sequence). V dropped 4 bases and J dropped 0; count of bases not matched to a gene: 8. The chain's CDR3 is CASSNRDRVISGANVLTF. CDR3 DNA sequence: TGTGCCAGCAGCAACCGGGACAGGGTCATCTCTGGGGCCAACGTCCTGACTTTC.

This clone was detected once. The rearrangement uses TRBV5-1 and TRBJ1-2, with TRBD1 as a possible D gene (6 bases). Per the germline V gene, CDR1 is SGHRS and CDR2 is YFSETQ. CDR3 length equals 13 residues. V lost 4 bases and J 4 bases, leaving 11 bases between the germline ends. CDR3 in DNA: TGCGCCAGCAGCGGGGGGGCCTCCTATGGCTACACCTTC. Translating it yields CASSGGASYGYTF.

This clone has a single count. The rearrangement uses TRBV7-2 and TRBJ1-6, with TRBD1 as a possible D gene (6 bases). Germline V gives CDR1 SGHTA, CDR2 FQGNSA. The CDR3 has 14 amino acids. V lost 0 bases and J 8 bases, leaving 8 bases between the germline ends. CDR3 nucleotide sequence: TGTGCCAGCAGCTTAGCGGGGGGCGATTCACCCCTCCACTTT. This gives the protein CASSLAGGDSPLHF. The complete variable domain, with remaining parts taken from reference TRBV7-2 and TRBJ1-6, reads GAGVSQSPSNKVTEKGKDVELRCDPISGHTALYWYRQSLGQGLEFLIYFQGNSAPDKSGLPSDRFSAERTGGSVSTLTIQRTQQEDSAVYLCASSLAGGDSPLHFGNGTRLTVT.

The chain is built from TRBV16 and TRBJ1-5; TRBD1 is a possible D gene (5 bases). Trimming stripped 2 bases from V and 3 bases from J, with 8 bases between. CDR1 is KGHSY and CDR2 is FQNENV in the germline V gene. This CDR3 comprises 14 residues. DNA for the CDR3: TGTGCCAGCAGCCAAGGACAACCCAATCAGCCCCAGCATTTT. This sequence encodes CASSQGQPNQPQHF.

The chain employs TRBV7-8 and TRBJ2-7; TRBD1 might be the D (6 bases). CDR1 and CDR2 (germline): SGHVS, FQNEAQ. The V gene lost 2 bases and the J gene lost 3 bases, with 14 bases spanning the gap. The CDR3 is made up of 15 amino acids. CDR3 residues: CASSLLGGMDYEQYF. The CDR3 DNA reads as TGTGCCAGCAGCTTATTAGGGGGAATGGACTACGAGCAGTACTTC.

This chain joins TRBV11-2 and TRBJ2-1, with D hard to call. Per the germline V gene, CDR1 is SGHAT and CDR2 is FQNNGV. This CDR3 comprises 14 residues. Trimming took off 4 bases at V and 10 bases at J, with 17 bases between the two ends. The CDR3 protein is CASSSLIGLWEQFF. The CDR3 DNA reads TGTGCCAGCAGCTCGTTGATAGGTCTTTGGGAGCAGTTCTTC.

The DNA for the CDR3 is TGTGCCAGCAGTTACCCACGAGGCCTATCGGCAGGCTATGGCTACACCTTC. As protein: CASSYPRGLSAGYGYTF. This chain links TRBV6-7 with TRBJ1-2; no definite D call. Being an ORF, TRBV6-7 has a function that is uncertain. Trimming took off 2 bases at V and 4 bases at J, with 20 bases between the two ends. This CDR3 spans 17 amino acids.

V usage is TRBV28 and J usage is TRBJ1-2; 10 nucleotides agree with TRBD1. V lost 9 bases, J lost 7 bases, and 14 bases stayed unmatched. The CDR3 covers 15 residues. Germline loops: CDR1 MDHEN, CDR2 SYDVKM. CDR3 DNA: TGTGCCAGTTCCTCGACAGGGGGCAAGGTCGGTGGCTACACCTTC. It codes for CASSSTGGKVGGYTF.

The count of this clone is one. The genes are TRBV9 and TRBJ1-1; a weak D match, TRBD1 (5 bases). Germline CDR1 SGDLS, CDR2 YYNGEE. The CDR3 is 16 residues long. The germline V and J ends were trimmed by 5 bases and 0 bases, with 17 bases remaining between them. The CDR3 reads CASSGRGQLMNTEAFF. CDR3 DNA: TGTGCCAGCAGTGGCCGGGGCCAGCTCATGAACACTGAAGCTTTCTTT.